These 27 T cell receptor beta chains came from one sample sequenced in a study of blood T cell repertoires in COVID-19. Data came from immunoSEQ multiplex PCR; TCRdb stores just in-frame clones and leaves some out. The repertoire includes about 160,000 clones, about three quarters of them detected once, and around 2.7% sits in the top ten. Sequenced input: peripheral blood. The source is a man in his 70s with acute or convalescent COVID-19.

This clone was counted a few times. V gene TRBV13 combines with J gene TRBJ2-1, with 8 positions matching TRBD2. The CDR3 is 16 amino acids. The germline V gene encodes CDR1 PRHDT and CDR2 FYEKMQ (reference sequence). Losses at the gene ends were 4 bases for V and 9 bases for J; bases not matched to a gene: 14. The CDR3 sequence: CASSSSSWGTSAEQFF. The CDR3 coding sequence is TGTGCCAGCAGCTCCAGTTCGTGGGGGACTAGTGCTGAGCAGTTCTTC.

The chain is built from TRBV15 and TRBJ2-1, with 8 bases that match TRBD2. The CDR3 covers 13 residues. V lost 1 base and J lost 11; bases outside the gene matches: 4. In germline, CDR1 is LNHNV, CDR2 YYDKDF (reference sequence). This chain's CDR3 is CATSRAGLVKQFF. The CDR3 nucleotides are TGTGCCACCAGCAGAGCGGGACTAGTAAAGCAGTTCTTC.

The chain has TRBV28 and TRBJ1-2, with TRBD1 matching 7 bases. The J segment lost 8 bases and the V segment lost 3 bases, leaving 3 bases of the junction unmatched. This CDR3 spans 12 amino acids. In germline, CDR1 is MDHEN, CDR2 SYDVKM. The DNA of the CDR3 is TGTGCCAGCAGTTTGGGACAGAGGGGCTACACCTTC. Its protein is CASSLGQRGYTF.

This clone was picked up one time. This chain connects TRBV3-1 (or the pseudogene TRBV3-2) to TRBJ2-2; the D gene is possibly TRBD2 (5 bases). V shed 4 bases and J shed 4 bases, with 13 bases lying between them. CDR3 length: 15 amino acids. CDR1 and CDR2 (germline): LGHDT, YNNKEL (reference sequence). The CDR3 DNA reads TGTGCCAGCAGCCTAGGACTGCGTCGCACCGGGGAGCTGTTTTTT. It is translated as CASSLGLRRTGELFF.

The chain recombines TRBV24-1 with TRBJ2-7, with 12 nucleotides matching TRBD1. Germline V gene lookup returns CDR1 KGHDR and CDR2 SFDVKD. The CDR3 has 16 amino acids. The J segment lost 0 bases and the V segment lost 2 bases, leaving 1 base of the junction unmatched. The CDR3 is CATSDSGQGASYEQYF. The CDR3 nucleotides are TGTGCCACCAGTGATTCGGGACAGGGGGCCTCCTACGAGCAGTACTTC.

This chain joins TRBV28 and TRBJ1-2; possible D gene TRBD1, 6 bases. V lost 4 bases, J lost 1 base, and 13 bases lay in between. The germline V gene has CDR1 MDHEN and CDR2 SYDVKM. The CDR3 is made up of 15 amino acids. The CDR3, as DNA: TGTGCCAGCAGTTCAACCGGACAGATTAACTATGGCTACACCTTC. Translating it yields CASSSTGQINYGYTF.

The chain employs TRBV6-5 and TRBJ2-5; 7 nucleotides line up with TRBD2. CDR3 length: 16 amino acids. Germline CDR1 and CDR2: MNHEY and SVGAGI. With 0 bases clipped from V and 3 bases from J, the junction kept 7 bases outside the gene matches. CDR3: CASSYSRFAGEETQYF. CDR3 bases: TGTGCCAGCAGTTACTCGAGATTTGCGGGAGAAGAGACCCAGTACTTC.

This chain links TRBV20-1 with TRBJ1-2, with D unresolved. This CDR3 is built from 10 residues. V lost 5 bases to trimming and J lost 1 base, with 2 bases between them. Per germline, CDR1 DFQATT and CDR2 SNEGSKA (reference sequence). DNA for the CDR3: TGCAGTGCTCTTAACTATGGCTACACCTTC. Translation gives CSALNYGYTF.

This rearrangement joins TRBV7-6 to TRBJ2-3; 9 bases line up with TRBD2. In germline, CDR1 is SGHVS, CDR2 FNYEAQ. The CDR3 loop spans 16 amino acids. V was clipped by 4 bases and J by 1 base; unmatched bases: 6. Here the CDR3 reads CASSSSRTSGTDTQYF. The CDR3 DNA reads as TGTGCCAGCAGCTCAAGTAGGACTAGCGGCACAGATACGCAGTATTTT.

The chain recombines TRBV28 with TRBJ2-1; TRBD1 agrees at 12 bases. Germline V gives CDR1 MDHEN, CDR2 SYDVKM. The CDR3 sequence is 16 residues long. After removal of 1 base from V and 7 bases from J, the junction contained 5 bases not matched to a gene. CDR3 amino acids: CASSLFPGQGANEQFF. The CDR3, as DNA: TGTGCCAGCAGTTTATTTCCGGGACAGGGGGCTAATGAGCAGTTCTTC.

The chain carries TRBV7-6 and TRBJ2-1; a weak D match, TRBD2 (6 bases). With 5 bases removed from V and 7 bases from J, the gap between germline ends came to 18 bases. Looked up from germline, CDR1 is SGHVS and CDR2 is FNYEAQ. This CDR3 contains 15 residues. The CDR3 sequence is CASSPFRGSGNEQFF. The DNA for the CDR3 is TGTGCCAGCAGCCCTTTTCGGGGGTCTGGGAATGAGCAGTTCTTC.

The V and J genes are TRBV10-2 and TRBJ2-1, with 14 bases aligning to TRBD2. Germline assignment: CDR1 WSHSY and CDR2 SAAADI. V gave up 8 bases and J gave up 6 bases; unmatched junction bases: 6. This CDR3 is 15 amino acids long. Here the CDR3 DNA reads TGCGCCAGCGCCGGGACTAGCGGGAGCTTCAATGAGCAGTTCTTC. Its protein product is CASAGTSGSFNEQFF.

The genes are TRBV5-4 and TRBJ2-3, with TRBD2 matching 12 bases. The germline V gene has CDR1 SGHNT and CDR2 YYREEE (reference sequence). The CDR3 is 15 amino acids. Losses at the gene ends were 3 bases for V and 8 bases for J; bases not matched to a gene: 7. The CDR3 region has the DNA TGTGCCAGCAGCTCGCGACTAGCGGGAGTTGGTACGCAGTATTTT. Protein sequence: CASSSRLAGVGTQYF.

This clone turned up a few times. The V and J genes are TRBV9 and TRBJ1-4; 9 bases match TRBD1. Per germline, CDR1 SGDLS and CDR2 YYNGEE. V gave up 0 bases and J gave up 4 bases; unmatched junction bases: 4. The CDR3 sequence is 16 residues long. The CDR3 sequence: CASSVGDRVSNEKLFF. CDR3 nucleotide sequence: TGTGCCAGCAGCGTAGGGGACAGGGTCAGTAATGAAAAACTGTTTTTT.

CDR3 nucleotide sequence: TGTGCCAGCACTGACAGGGGGCGGATGGTAGGCAATCAGCCCCAGCATTTT. It is translated as CASTDRGRMVGNQPQHF. The rearrangement links TRBV2 to TRBJ1-5; 10 bases fit TRBD1. The CDR3 loop spans 17 amino acids. V shed 7 bases and J 2 bases; nucleotides not matched to a gene: 11. The V gene's germline CDR1 is SNHLY and CDR2 FYNNEI.

The J gene is TRBJ1-2, the V gene TRBV2, with TRBD1 identical over 8 bases. V lost 4 bases to trimming and J lost 5 bases; unmatched junction nucleotides: 6. Germline lookup yields CDR1 SNHLY and CDR2 FYNNEI. The CDR3 has 14 amino acids. DNA of the CDR3: TGTGCCAGCAGTGTGAATACAGGGGGGTATGGCTACACCTTC. This sequence encodes CASSVNTGGYGYTF.

The chain couples TRBV5-4 to TRBJ1-1; TRBD1 matches at 7 bases. Germline CDR1 and CDR2: SGHNT and YYREEE (reference sequence). The CDR3 sequence is 14 residues long. Germline trimming cut 8 bases from V and 1 base from J; bases unmatched to any gene: 8. The CDR3, as DNA: TGTGCCAGTTCCGAAGGGGGCCCGAACACTGAAGCTTTCTTT. Translating it yields CASSEGGPNTEAFF.

This chain uses TRBV5-1 with TRBJ1-1; 9 bases line up with TRBD1. Germline values: CDR1 SGHRS, CDR2 YFSETQ. V gave up 4 bases and J gave up 7 bases; unmatched junction bases: 11. This CDR3 contains 15 residues. Here the CDR3 reads CASSLETGGNFEAFF. In nucleotides, the CDR3 is TGCGCCAGCAGCCTGGAGACAGGGGGGAATTTTGAAGCTTTCTTT.

CDR3 amino acids: CASSHTTEVNNEQFF. The CDR3 DNA reads TGTGCCAGCAGCCATACTACTGAGGTGAACAATGAGCAGTTCTTC. The chain recombines TRBV3-1 (or the pseudogene TRBV3-2) with TRBJ2-1; D remains ambiguous. The CDR3 runs to 15 residues. Germline loops: CDR1 LGHDT, CDR2 YNNKEL (reference sequence). V lost 3 bases, J lost 5 bases, and 14 bases lay in between.

The chain employs TRBV24-1 and TRBJ2-5, with D uncertain. The germline gives CDR1 KGHDR, CDR2 SFDVKD. V lost 4 bases, J lost 5 bases, and 19 bases lay in between. This CDR3 has 16 residues. The CDR3: CATSDVLAGAVETQYF. Here the CDR3 DNA reads TGTGCCACCAGTGACGTGCTTGCAGGTGCTGTTGAGACCCAGTACTTC.

This clone was seen more than once but under ten times. The chain has TRBV12-5 and TRBJ2-2; a possible D gene is TRBD1 (6 bases). Trimming took off 6 bases at V and 3 bases at J, with 8 bases between the two ends. CDR1 and CDR2 (germline): LGHNT, FRNRAP. The CDR3 is 13 residues long. In DNA form, the CDR3 reads TGTGCTAGTGGCACAGGGTACACCGGGGAGCTGTTTTTT. As protein: CASGTGYTGELFF.

This sequence joins TRBV19 and TRBJ1-1; D may be TRBD1 (6 bases). The CDR3 length is 14 residues. The V gene's germline CDR1 is LNHDA and CDR2 SQIVND (reference sequence). The V and J ends lost 4 bases and 1 base respectively, with 10 bases between them. The CDR3 sequence: CASSKGQPNTEAFF. The CDR3, as DNA: TGTGCCAGTAGTAAAGGACAGCCGAACACTGAAGCTTTCTTT.

The genes are TRBV27 and TRBJ2-2, with 11 positions matching TRBD2. The V segment lost 3 bases and the J segment 6 bases; nucleotides outside the gene matches: 9. The CDR3 sequence is 17 residues long. Germline V gene lookup returns CDR1 MNHEY and CDR2 SMNVEV (reference sequence). The CDR3, as DNA: TGTGCCAGCAGTTTCCTGGGACTAGCGGAGGGGGCCGGGGAGCTGTTTTTT. It translates to CASSFLGLAEGAGELFF.

V gene TRBV27 combines with J gene TRBJ2-1, with a tentative D call TRBD2 (6 bases). V lost 1 base, J lost 10 bases, and 8 bases lay in between. Germline lookup yields CDR1 MNHEY and CDR2 SMNVEV (reference sequence). CDR3 length equals 12 residues. CDR3 nucleotide sequence: TGTGCCAGCAGTTTATGGGGGGACGAGCAGTTCTTC. The encoded protein is CASSLWGDEQFF.

The chain uses TRBV5-8 and TRBJ2-3; D is ambiguous. Germline CDR1 reads SGHTS; CDR2 reads YDEGEE. This CDR3 is 12 amino acids long. Deletions cut 3 bases from V and 4 bases from J, with 6 bases between. CDR3 in amino acids: CASSSRSDTQYF. CDR3 sequence (DNA): TGTGCCAGCAGCTCTAGATCAGATACGCAGTATTTT.

CDR3 DNA sequence: TGTGCCAGCAGCCAAAATCAGGGACTTGAAGCTTTCTTT. Translation gives CASSQNQGLEAFF. This rearrangement joins TRBV7-2 to TRBJ1-1; possible D gene TRBD1, 5 bases. Per the germline V gene, CDR1 is SGHTA and CDR2 is FQGNSA. V shed 5 bases and J shed 7 bases, with 14 bases lying between them. The CDR3 runs 13 residues.

Regarding this clone: One end of the junction does not line up with germline, which may come from a read error. The chain employs TRBV6-5 and TRBJ2-7, with 16 nucleotides matching TRBD2. The germline V gene has CDR1 MNHEY and CDR2 SVGAGI. The CDR3 runs 13 residues. The CDR3 DNA is TGTGCCAGCAGAACGGGACTAGCGGGAGGGCCGCACTTC. Amino acids: CASRTGLAGGPHF.